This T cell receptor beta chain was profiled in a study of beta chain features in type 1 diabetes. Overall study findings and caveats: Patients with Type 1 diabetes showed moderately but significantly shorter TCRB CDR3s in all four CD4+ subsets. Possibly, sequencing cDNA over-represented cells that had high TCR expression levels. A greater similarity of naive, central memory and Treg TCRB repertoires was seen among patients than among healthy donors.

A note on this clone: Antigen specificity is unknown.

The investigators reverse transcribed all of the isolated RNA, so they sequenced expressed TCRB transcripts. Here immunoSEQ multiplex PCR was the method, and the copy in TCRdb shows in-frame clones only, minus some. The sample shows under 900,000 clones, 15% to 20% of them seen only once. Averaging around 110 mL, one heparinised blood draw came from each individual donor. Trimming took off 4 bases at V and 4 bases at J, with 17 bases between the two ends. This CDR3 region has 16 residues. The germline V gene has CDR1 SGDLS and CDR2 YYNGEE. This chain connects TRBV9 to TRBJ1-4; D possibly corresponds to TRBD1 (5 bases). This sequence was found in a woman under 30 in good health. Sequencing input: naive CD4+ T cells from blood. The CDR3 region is CASSPHPRDLNEKLFF. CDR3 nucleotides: TGTGCCAGCAGCCCACACCCCAGGGACCTTAATGAAAAACTGTTTTTT. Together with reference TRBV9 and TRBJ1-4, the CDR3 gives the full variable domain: DSGVTQTPKHLITATGQRVTLRCSPRSGDLSVYWYQQSLDQGLQFLIQYYNGEERAKGNILERFSAQQFPDLHSELNLSSLELGDSALYFCASSPHPRDLNEKLFFGSGTQLSVL.